This T cell receptor (beta chain) was captured in a study of blood T cell repertoires in COVID-19. Measured with immunoSEQ multiplex PCR; TCRdb has only the in-frame clones, and not every one. Of approximately 89,000 clones detected, approximately 90% appear once; the ten largest clones hold approximately 4.9%. Germline V gene lookup returns CDR1 SGHKS and CDR2 YYEKEE (reference sequence). The CDR3 has 14 amino acids. V was shortened by 0 bases and J by 6 bases, with 10 bases between the two germline ends. The chain combines TRBV5-5 with TRBJ2-1, with D possibly matching TRBD1 (6 bases). This receptor was taken from a man aged 65-85 years with acute or convalescent COVID-19. The sample taken for sequencing was peripheral blood. CDR3 sequence (DNA): TGTGCCAGCAGCTTGGGCAGGGGAAGCAATGAGCAGTTCTTC. It yields the protein CASSLGRGSNEQFF.